These T cell receptor beta chains were read from a single sample in a study. TCRdb reanalysed the RT-PCR reads using MiXCR and keeps one entry per CDR3 protein. The repertoire holds about 680,000 distinct CDR3 sequences, with 14% as singletons. Sequencing was performed on memory CD4+ T cells from blood. The receptors shown here come from a female donor in good health, serving as a healthy control. Each CDR3 is given with its conserved first and last residue. The D gene is left open where the match is weak. Clone size appears in some rows only: once, few, many, or a class for an expanded clone.

clone size	V gene	D gene	J gene	CDR3 protein	CDR3 DNA
few	TRBV27	TRBD1	TRBJ1-6	CASSIQGYNSPLHF	TGTGCCAGCAGTATACAGGGGTATAATTCACCCCTCCACTTT
-	TRBV6-2/TRBV6-3	-	TRBJ2-7	CASTRDGFSYEQYF	TGTGCCAGCACTCGGGACGGTTTCTCCTACGAGCAGTACTTC
few	TRBV20-1	-	TRBJ1-6	CSATAGVSPLHF	TGCAGTGCTACCGCAGGGGTCTCACCCCTCCACTTT
-	TRBV7-3	TRBD2	TRBJ2-1	CASSLAPGLAGYNEQFF	TGTGCCAGCAGCTTAGCGCCGGGACTAGCGGGATACAATGAGCAGTTCTTC
many	TRBV6-6	-	TRBJ2-2	CASSKNTGELFF	TGTGCCAGCAGTAAGAACACCGGGGAGCTGTTTTTT
few	TRBV18	-	TRBJ1-1	CASSPRALFDMNTEAFF	TGTGCCAGCTCACCACGGGCACTTTTCGACATGAACACTGAAGCTTTCTTT
once	TRBV3-1	TRBD2	TRBJ2-5	CAVAEGSGGIVTQYF	TGTGCCGTAGCCGAAGGTTCGGGGGGGATTGTGACCCAGTACTTC
-	TRBV5-1	TRBD1	TRBJ2-4	CASSPGTGGLNIQYF	TGCGCCAGCAGCCCCGGGACAGGGGGCTTGAACATTCAGTACTTC
many	TRBV7-8	-	TRBJ1-2	CASSLALGDPGYTF	TGTGCCAGCAGCTTAGCGTTGGGAGACCCTGGCTACACCTTC
few	TRBV28	-	TRBJ1-5	CASSSGGTNQPQHF	TGTGCCAGCAGCTCTGGGGGGACAAATCAGCCCCAGCATTTT
many	TRBV6-5	-	TRBJ1-2	CASRPNQDRSYYGYTF	TGTGCCAGCAGACCAAACCAAGACAGGTCCTACTATGGCTACACCTTC
many	TRBV27	-	TRBJ2-5	CASSLLRGDLETQYF	TGTGCCAGCAGTCTCCTAAGGGGCGACCTAGAGACCCAGTACTTC
many	TRBV10-3	TRBD2	TRBJ2-1	CAIRLAGGTYNEQFF	TGTGCCATCAGGTTAGCGGGAGGCACATACAATGAGCAGTTCTTC
few	TRBV7-9	-	TRBJ1-3	CASSFTDSGNTIYF	TGTGCCAGCAGCTTTACGGATTCTGGAAACACCATATATTTT
many	TRBV29-1	-	TRBJ2-1	CSVGSESSYNEQFF	TGCAGCGTTGGATCCGAGAGCTCCTACAATGAGCAGTTCTTC
-	TRBV4-1	-	TRBJ2-7	CASSSPGLHLYEQYF	TGCGCCAGCAGCTCTCCGGGACTCCACCTCTACGAGCAGTACTTC
many	TRBV4-1	-	TRBJ2-7	CASSQDPKGEQYF	TGCGCCAGCAGCCAAGACCCCAAAGGGGAGCAGTACTTC
few	TRBV29-1	TRBD1	TRBJ1-1	CSGGLTGDTEAFF	TGCAGCGGGGGGCTTACAGGGGACACTGAAGCTTTCTTT
many	TRBV7-7	-	TRBJ2-7	CASSLVNEDGEQYF	TGTGCCAGCAGCTTAGTGAATGAGGACGGGGAGCAGTACTTC
many	TRBV5-1	TRBD2	TRBJ2-7	CASSAGGTSTYEQYF	TGCGCCAGCAGCGCCGGTGGGACTAGCACGTACGAGCAGTACTTC
-	TRBV6-1	-	TRBJ2-1	CASSEYQGLNNEQFF	TGTGCCAGCAGTGAGTATCAGGGCTTGAACAATGAGCAGTTCTTC
many	TRBV29-1	-	TRBJ1-1	CSVGWGPNTEAFF	TGCAGCGTTGGGTGGGGGCCGAACACTGAAGCTTTCTTT
-	TRBV24-1	-	TRBJ1-2	CATSREANYGYTF	TGTGCCACCTCGAGGGAGGCCAACTATGGCTACACCTTC
-	TRBV5-1	TRBD2	TRBJ2-3	CASSSGRTSGSTDTQYF	TGCGCCAGCAGTTCGGGTCGGACTAGCGGGAGCACAGATACGCAGTATTTT
few	TRBV7-9	-	TRBJ1-1	CASSSTEGGRSFF	TGTGCCAGCAGCTCCACTGAGGGGGGGAGGTCTTTCTTT
-	TRBV12-3/TRBV12-4	-	TRBJ2-2	CASSYGAERTGELFF	TGTGCCAGCAGTTACGGGGCAGAGAGGACCGGGGAGCTGTTTTTT
many	TRBV4-3	-	TRBJ1-6	CASSQAAGGYNSPLHF	TGCGCCAGCAGCCAAGCGGCGGGAGGCTATAATTCACCCCTCCACTTT
-	TRBV6-5	TRBD2	TRBJ2-1	CASSYFFPERGYNEQFF	TGTGCCAGCAGTTACTTCTTCCCTGAGCGGGGGTACAATGAGCAGTTCTTC
-	TRBV28	-	TRBJ2-3	CASSIYVGDTQYF	TGTGCCAGCAGTATTTATGTGGGGGATACGCAGTATTTT
many	TRBV15	-	TRBJ2-3	CATSSDHTDTQYF	TGTGCCACCAGCAGTGACCACACAGATACGCAGTATTTT
-	TRBV12-3/TRBV12-4	-	TRBJ1-1	CASSFGGAGVEAFF	TGTGCCAGCAGTTTTGGGGGCGCGGGGGTTGAAGCTTTCTTT
-	TRBV7-8	-	TRBJ1-5	CASSLLARGGQPQHF	TGTGCCAGCAGCTTACTGGCCAGGGGCGGACAGCCCCAGCATTTT
-	TRBV18	-	TRBJ1-1	CASSPGLLEAFF	TGTGCCAGCTCACCCGGACTGCTTGAAGCTTTCTTT
few	TRBV6-1	-	TRBJ1-5	CASRLINQPQHF	TGTGCCAGCAGGCTGATCAATCAGCCCCAGCATTTT
many	TRBV7-2	-	TRBJ2-1	CASSLAWADNEQFF	TGTGCCAGCAGCTTAGCCTGGGCAGACAATGAGCAGTTCTTC
-	TRBV20-1	TRBD2	TRBJ2-2	CSALSGSQPGELFF	TGCAGTGCCTTAAGCGGGAGTCAACCCGGGGAGCTGTTTTTT
many	TRBV12-3/TRBV12-4	-	TRBJ2-2	CASLTGSWAGELFF	TGTGCCAGCTTAACCGGGTCGTGGGCCGGGGAGCTGTTTTTT
-	TRBV20-1	TRBD1	TRBJ1-1	CSALQGGTANTEAFF	TGCAGTGCTTTACAGGGGGGGACGGCTAACACTGAAGCTTTCTTT
few	TRBV12-3/TRBV12-4	-	TRBJ1-4	CASSATGKKLFF	TGTGCCAGCAGTGCCACAGGGAAAAAACTGTTTTTT
-	TRBV28	-	TRBJ2-2	CASRLDGTGELFF	TGTGCCAGCAGACTTGATGGCACCGGGGAGCTGTTTTTT
few	TRBV7-9	TRBD2	TRBJ2-2	CASSRPGTSGGELFF	TGTGCCAGCAGCCGTCCCGGGACTAGCGGCGGGGAGCTGTTTTTT
few	TRBV9	TRBD2	TRBJ2-5	CASSVGPQLGGETQYF	TGTGCCAGCAGCGTAGGACCTCAGTTGGGGGGGGAGACCCAGTACTTC
many	TRBV20-1	-	TRBJ1-2	CSARDVVGLNYGYTF	TGCAGTGCTAGAGATGTCGTCGGGCTTAACTATGGCTACACCTTC
-	TRBV6-5	-	TRBJ1-5	CASSYSLQILSNQPQHF	TGTGCCAGCAGTTACTCCCTACAGATCCTTAGCAATCAGCCCCAGCATTTT
-	TRBV7-9	-	TRBJ2-5	CASSSPEDTLLRDQYF	TGTGCCAGCAGCTCACCGGAGGACACCTTACTCCGGGACCAGTACTTC
-	TRBV27	-	TRBJ2-5	CASSLSRAETQYF	TGTGCCAGCAGTTTATCCAGGGCGGAGACCCAGTACTTC
many	TRBV30	TRBD2	TRBJ2-1	CAWQPTSGRSYNEQFF	TGTGCCTGGCAACCTACTAGCGGGCGGTCCTACAATGAGCAGTTCTTC
many	TRBV4-1	TRBD1	TRBJ2-3	CASSQGRGTGGVDTQYF	TGCGCCAGCAGCCAAGGCCGGGGGACAGGGGGTGTGGATACGCAGTATTTT
-	TRBV7-6	TRBD1	TRBJ2-2	CASSLGQVSGELFF	TGTGCCAGCAGCCTGGGACAGGTCTCCGGGGAGCTGTTTTTT
-	TRBV24-1	-	TRBJ2-5	CATSDSGPGVHQETQYF	TGTGCCACCAGTGATTCTGGGCCAGGGGTGCACCAAGAGACCCAGTACTTC